The clone carrying this T cell receptor (beta chain) appeared many times. The antigen remains unidentified. Regions amplified from RNA transcripts were the TCR beta CDR3 regions. The TCR CDR3 first-round RT-PCR relied on the HTBI primer set. TCRdb called the multiplex PCR reads again in MiXCR, with one record for every CDR3 protein. The repertoire consists of about 600,000 distinct CDR3 sequences, with around 14% occurring once and the leading ten covering more than 6%. Germline V gene lookup returns CDR1 SQVTM and CDR2 ANQGSEA. The junction had 7 bases not matched to a gene; V was cut back by 2 bases and J by 12 bases. CDR3 length: 13 residues. This specimen comes from a study of T cells in Graves' hyperthyroidism and ophthalmopathy. Overall study findings and caveats: A model of 13 V-J features distinguished ophthalmopathy from stable hyperthyroidism. A median 6.5 months before onset, the model predicted ophthalmopathy.

Exclusions: uncontrolled infection, other autoimmune disease, pregnancy, lactation. The clonotype originates from a woman aged 18-29 years with Graves' ophthalmopathy. V and J are TRBV29-1 and TRBJ2-7; 13 bases agree with TRBD2. Source material: blood. In nucleotides, the CDR3 is TGCAGCGTTGAATCGGGACTAGCGGGGAAAGCGTACTTC. This encodes CSVESGLAGKAYF.